This T cell receptor beta chain was sequenced for a study of blood T cell repertoires in COVID-19. Study-level background: Italy, Spain and the United States were the sources of the convalescent and acute COVID-19 samples. In each case, the material was cDNA or gDNA derived from T cells, B-cell-depleted T cells, or PBMCs.

Losses at the gene ends were 0 bases for V and 5 bases for J; bases not matched to a gene: 3. Germline V CDR1 and CDR2: SGHRS, YFSETQ. This CDR3 region has 15 residues. As processed by the authors: Reference gene primers were amplified, and this amplification served to estimate nucleated cell counts. TCRdb's copy holds only in-frame clones and misses some; the assay was immunoSEQ multiplex PCR. The DNA gave D and trimming, while V, J and clone size come from that table. This sample has 250,000 or so clones; under 90% occur once, and the top ten carry roughly 0.92%. The sequenced sample was peripheral blood. The V call is TRBV5-1, the J call TRBJ2-7; 12 bases map to TRBD1. The sequence derives from a woman in her 40s who had recovered from COVID-19. CDR3 in amino acids: CASSLAGQGADEQYF. The CDR3 DNA is TGCGCCAGCAGCTTGGCGGGACAGGGGGCCGACGAGCAGTACTTC.